These 16 T cell receptor beta chains originate from one sample sequenced in a study of cytomegalovirus exposure and HLA in healthy donors. PCR was performed using 60 Vbeta and 13 Jbeta primers. Produced via immunoSEQ multiplex PCR; TCRdb's table is partial and in-frame only. Of under 200,000 clones in the sample, less than 90% were seen once. What was sequenced was PBMCs. The receptors here all came from a man aged 25 to 40 in good health and CMV-seronegative.

This rearrangement joins TRBV7-9 to TRBJ2-3, with 12 bases that match TRBD2. CDR1 and CDR2 (germline): SEHNR, FQNEAQ (reference sequence). The junction had 7 bases not matched to a gene; V was cut back by 4 bases and J by 2 bases. The CDR3 covers 17 residues. The CDR3 spells CASSSSRTSGNTDTQYF. The DNA of the CDR3 is TGTGCCAGCAGCTCCTCAAGGACTAGCGGGAACACAGATACGCAGTATTTT.

The rearrangement uses TRBV29-1 and TRBJ1-2, with D perhaps matching TRBD1 (5 bases). Trimming shortened V by 4 bases and J by 4 bases, and 19 bases separated the two germline ends. The CDR3 loop spans 15 amino acids. In germline, CDR1 is SQVTM, CDR2 ANQGSEA. CDR3 in amino acids: CSVVRAIGVGYGYTF. CDR3 sequence (DNA): TGCAGCGTTGTCAGGGCAATAGGCGTGGGCTATGGCTACACCTTC.

The chain couples TRBV4-2 to TRBJ1-2, with 7 bases aligning to TRBD1. The germline CDR1 and CDR2 sequences are LGHNA and YNFKEQ. J lost 0 bases, V lost 2 bases, and 3 bases had no gene match. This CDR3 is built from 15 residues. DNA for the CDR3: TGTGCCAGCAGCCAAAGGACAGGTACTAACTATGGCTACACCTTC. Its protein is CASSQRTGTNYGYTF.

The V call is TRBV7-8, the J call TRBJ1-5; D is possibly TRBD1 (5 bases). Germline values: CDR1 SGHVS, CDR2 FQNEAQ. CDR3 length: 15 amino acids. V lost 5 bases and J 0 bases, leaving 11 bases between the germline ends. Written as DNA, the CDR3 is TGTGCCAGCAGCGTGGGGGACTATAGCAATCAGCCCCAGCATTTT. It translates to CASSVGDYSNQPQHF.

CDR3 amino acids: CASSEGTGWEKLFF. The CDR3, as DNA: TGTGCCAGCAGTGAGGGGACAGGGTGGGAAAAACTGTTTTTT. This chain uses TRBV6-5 with TRBJ1-4, with 9 bases fitting TRBD1. In germline, CDR1 is MNHEY, CDR2 SVGAGI. Trimming took 5 bases from V and 8 from J; bases not matched to a gene: 6. This CDR3 comprises 14 residues.

Notes on this clone: Other DNA variants within this sample encode the same CDR3. CDR3: CATSRDRGYEQYF. The CDR3 coding sequence is TGTGCCACCAGCAGAGACAGGGGCTACGAGCAGTACTTC. This chain links TRBV15 with TRBJ2-7; perhaps TRBD1 as D (6 bases). This CDR3 comprises 13 residues. Per germline, CDR1 LNHNV and CDR2 YYDKDF (reference sequence). Trimming shortened V by 0 bases and J by 3 bases, and 6 bases separated the two germline ends.

This rearrangement joins TRBV5-1 to TRBJ2-1, with D maybe TRBD2 (6 bases). The CDR3 sequence is 17 residues long. Germline V gives CDR1 SGHRS, CDR2 YFSETQ. Trimming cost V 2 bases and J 4 bases, with 19 bases left between them. CDR3 in DNA: TGCGCCAGCAGCTTTCTCCCAAGCGGAGGAGGGTACAATGAGCAGTTCTTC. Translation: CASSFLPSGGGYNEQFF.

This chain joins TRBV6-5 and TRBJ2-1, with D perhaps TRBD2 (6 bases). CDR3 length equals 13 residues. CDR1 is MNHEY, CDR2 SVGAGI, per germline. V was shortened by 2 bases and J by 10 bases, with 12 bases between the two germline ends. CDR3 in amino acids: CASSYDRLAEQFF. CDR3 DNA: TGTGCCAGCAGTTACGATCGGCTAGCGGAGCAGTTCTTC.

V gene TRBV4-1 combines with J gene TRBJ2-7; 8 nucleotides align to TRBD2. Germline loops: CDR1 MGHRA, CDR2 YSYEKL. V shed 4 bases, J shed 3 bases, and the junction held 5 bases outside the gene matches. The CDR3 runs 14 residues. Here the CDR3 reads CASSLAGGRYEQYF. The CDR3, as DNA: TGCGCCAGCAGCCTTGCGGGGGGACGCTACGAGCAGTACTTC.

The rearrangement links TRBV4-1 to TRBJ2-5; tentative D call: TRBD1 (7 bases). The closer fit of TRBJ2-7 to the DNA end suggests the J call may be wrong. The CDR3 has 15 amino acids. CDR1 is MGHRA, CDR2 YSYEKL, per germline. The CDR3 nucleotides are TGCGCCAGCAGCCAAGTTGCGACAGGGAGGAACGAGCAGTACTTC. It encodes CASSQVATGRNEQYF.

The chain is built from TRBV27 and TRBJ2-7; maybe TRBD1 (6 bases). This CDR3 contains 13 residues. Germline V gene sequence: CDR1 MNHEY, CDR2 SMNVEV (reference sequence). V lost 3 bases and J lost 4, with 10 bases in between. The CDR3 here is CASSFGTGYEQYF. Here the CDR3 DNA reads TGTGCCAGCAGTTTCGGAACAGGGTACGAGCAGTACTTC.

The V and J genes are TRBV21-1 and TRBJ2-7; the D call in the table, TRBD1, was not verified against the DNA. TRBV21-1 is a documented pseudogene. CDR3 size: 18 residues. The CDR3 loop reads CASSKEEGTGGITYEQYF. DNA of the CDR3: TGTGCCAGCAGCAAAGAAGAAGGGACAGGGGGCATCACCTACGAGCAGTACTTC.

The chain couples TRBV2 to TRBJ2-5; D is unclear. V was clipped by 5 bases and J by 5 bases, with 9 bases between them. The CDR3 runs to 12 residues. The germline gives CDR1 SNHLY, CDR2 FYNNEI. DNA for the CDR3: TGTGCCAGCAGTTATAGCTCGGAGACCCAGTACTTC. Its translation: CASSYSSETQYF.

CDR3 sequence: CASSLGDRGLEQYF. The CDR3 coding sequence is TGCGCCAGCAGCTTAGGAGACAGGGGGCTCGAGCAGTACTTC. This chain links TRBV5-1 with TRBJ2-7, with 10 bases matching TRBD1. Germline CDR1 and CDR2: SGHRS and YFSETQ. J gave up 6 bases and V 2 bases, and 5 bases lay outside the gene matches. The CDR3 consists of 14 residues.

The J gene is TRBJ1-1, the V gene TRBV30; 11 positions agree with TRBD1. This CDR3 is built from 13 residues. Germline V gene lookup returns CDR1 GTSNPN and CDR2 SVGIG (reference sequence). With 3 bases clipped from V and 11 bases from J, the junction kept 8 bases outside the gene matches. The CDR3 spells CAWSPRGQGDAFF. CDR3 sequence (DNA): TGTGCCTGGAGCCCAAGGGGACAGGGGGATGCTTTCTTT.

This clone was counted between two and nine times. The chain uses TRBV11-3 and TRBJ1-2; 7 positions agree with TRBD1. The CDR3 is 14 amino acids. Germline V gene data show CDR1 as SGHNT and CDR2 as YENEEA. Trimming at V came to 5 bases and at J to 2 bases, leaving 5 bases not matched to a gene. The CDR3 loop reads CASSRQGSNYGYTF. In DNA, the CDR3 is TGTGCCAGCAGCAGACAGGGTTCGAACTATGGCTACACCTTC.